The TCR beta chain under discussion was sequenced for a study of control samples from healthy donors and cancer patients. Sequenced by immunoSEQ multiplex PCR; TCRdb stores in-frame clones only, minus some. The data show 100,000 or so clones, roughly 87% seen once. The CDR3 length is 15 residues. V shed 4 bases and J shed 0 bases, with 8 bases lying between them. CDR1 is SGHDT, CDR2 YYEEEE, per germline. The chain recombines TRBV5-6 with TRBJ2-6; possible D gene TRBD2, 5 bases. The source material was blood. The TCR was taken from a woman aged 50 to 60 in good health. The CDR3 DNA is TGTGCCAGCAGCCTAGGGAGCTCTGGGGCCAACGTCCTGACTTTC. It codes for CASSLGSSGANVLTF. The full variable domain, with the rest looked up from reference TRBV5-6 and TRBJ2-6, is DAGVTQSPTHLIKTRGQQVTLRCSPKSGHDTVSWYQQALGQGPQFIFQYYEEEERQRGNFPDRFSGHQFPNYSSELNVNALLLGDSALYLCASSLGSSGANVLTFGAGSRLTVL.